This T cell receptor beta chain appears in the sequencing data of a study of Ad26.COV2.S vaccination and SARS-CoV-2 variants (dated by TCRdb to about 2021). Regarding the complete study: Donors in the vaccine arm were drawn from COV1001, a multicentre, randomized, double-blind, placebo-controlled phase I-IIa trial testing Ad26.COV2.S in healthy adults. Investigators remained blinded to trial group allocation during experiments and outcome assessment. Sequencing of the TCRbeta repertoire served to evaluate the specificity and breadth of SARS-CoV-2-reactive T cell receptors following Ad26.COV2.S vaccination. Ad26.COV2.S was administered intramuscularly at 5 x 10^10 or 1 x 10^11 viral particles, either as a single shot or as two shots given 56 days apart. The TCR-sequenced set comprised around 30 samples: some 20 Ad26.COV2.S vaccine recipients, 5 placebo recipients and 8 SARS-CoV-2 convalescent individuals. Trial participants were randomized into five groups of five, in which low-dose or high-dose Ad26.COV2.S was given once or twice, or placebo was given on both occasions.

What the study reported, not specific to this receptor: Spike-specific TCR breadth was higher in Ad26.COV2.S recipients than in placebo recipients (P = 0.0014). The authors noted that the TCR breadth and depth analyses may have underestimated total T cell responses. Vaccine and placebo recipients had comparable non-spike TCR breadth, which fits with the vaccine containing only spike. Substantial breadth of spike-specific CD8+ and CD4+ T cell responses was reported after vaccination. The study was not powered for comparison of responses between vaccine doses or regimens.

Read against the paper, the sample's treatment or condition label means: some 19 received Ad26.COV2.S at low or high dose, single or two shots; several received placebo; per-sample allocation not given. For vaccine and placebo recipients, the sequenced repertoires came from samples collected on day 63 after the first injection. Between 29 July and 7 August 2020, Cohort 1b enrolled some 25 adults aged 18-55 years at one site in Boston, USA. Ad26.COV2.S was a replication-incompetent adenovirus type 26 vector expressing a prefusion-stabilized SARS-CoV-2 spike protein from the original Wuhan strain. As concerns this clone: The clone's antigen remains unknown. No much larger clone exists at a distance of one base, and base qualities are not known.

From the cysteine up to the phenylalanine, the CDR3 has a length of 15 residues. Here the CDR3 DNA is all that survives: 45 bases in frame from base 1. From a lookup of the germline V gene, CDR1 and CDR2 are MNHEY and SVGAGI. V loses 8 bases of germline sequence and J loses 2 bases, and the interval between the two ends is 19 bases. TCRbeta CDR3 regions were sequenced with the immunoSEQ Assay. After extraction, genomic DNA underwent amplification by bias-controlled multiplex PCR, followed by high-throughput sequencing. The study's processing was this. To quantify the absolute abundance of every unique TCRbeta CDR3 region, sequences were collapsed and filtered. T cell fraction was estimated by normalizing TCRbeta template counts to usable DNA, which was measured by amplifying reference genes present in all nucleated cells. Repertoire TCRs were annotated as SARS-CoV-2-specific by exact matching of V gene, CDR3 amino acid sequence and J gene to a known reactive TCR set. MIRA supplied the reference SARS-CoV-2 TCR set, which was filtered for enrichment in COVID-19-positive ImmuneCODE repertoires so that public or cross-reactive TCRs were removed. Using the MIRA antigens, annotated TCRs were further analysed by specific ORF or by position within an ORF. Depth was the summed frequency of annotated unique rearrangements, while breadth was defined as annotated unique rearrangements over total unique productive rearrangements. Group comparisons of TCR breadth used two-sided Wilcoxon rank-sum tests. In its TCRdb copy, this immuneACCESS table keeps in-frame sequences only and misses some clones. Where compared with another copy, unresolved V genes explain less than half of these, and the others have no known cause. The V and J calls and clone size are taken from that table; D and trimming were inferred from the DNA. This sample gives fewer than 600,000 clones in total; 89% of them show up just once. 1.5% to 2% of the sample belongs to the ten largest clones.

The chain was built from TRBV6-5 and TRBJ2-7; the D gene assignment is ambiguous. Sequences were derived from peripheral blood, sampled in a trial of Ad26.COV2.S vaccine versus placebo. The TCR sequence derives from a person aged 18 to 59 who received the Ad26.COV2.S COVID-19 vaccine or a placebo. The nucleotide sequence is TGTGCCAGCCGCTTCCTCGGGCAGTTAGCCTACGAGCAGTACTTC. Its product reads: CASRFLGQLAYEQYF.